This T cell receptor (beta chain) originates from a study of cytomegalovirus exposure and HLA in healthy donors. The PCR used 60 Vbeta and 13 Jbeta primers. Assay: immunoSEQ multiplex PCR; the TCRdb copy retains only in-frame clones and omits some. Counted here are fewer than 200,000 clones, about 81% occurring once; the ten biggest clones make up about 1.6%. Comment on this clone: Its antigen is unidentified.

General observations from the study: Later analysis identified 15,000 to 20,000 TCR beta sequences associated with HLA alleles, using a false discovery rate threshold of 0.05.

Input material: PBMCs. This sequence originates from a girl aged 10-17 years in good health and CMV-seropositive.

The CDR3 bases are TGTGCCATCAGTGATCCCGCCGCAGGGGTCAATCAGCCCCAGCATTTT. Its protein product is CAISDPAAGVNQPQHF. This chain joins TRBV10-3 and TRBJ1-5; D is possibly TRBD1 (6 bases). V gave up 3 bases and J gave up 3 bases, with 15 bases separating them. CDR1 and CDR2 from the germline V gene are ENHRY and SYGVKD. The CDR3 runs to 16 residues.